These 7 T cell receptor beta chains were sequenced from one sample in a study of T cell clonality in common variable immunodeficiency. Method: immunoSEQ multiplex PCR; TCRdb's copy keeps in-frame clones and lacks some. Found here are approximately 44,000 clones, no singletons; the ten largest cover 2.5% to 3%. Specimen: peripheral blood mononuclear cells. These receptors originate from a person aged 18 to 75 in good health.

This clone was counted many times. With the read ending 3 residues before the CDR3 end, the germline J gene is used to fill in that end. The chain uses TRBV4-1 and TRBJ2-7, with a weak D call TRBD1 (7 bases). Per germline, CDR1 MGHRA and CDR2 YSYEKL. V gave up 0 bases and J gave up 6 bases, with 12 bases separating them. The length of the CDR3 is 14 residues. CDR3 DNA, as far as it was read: TGCGCCAGCAGCCAAGAAAGGGGGGACAGCGAG. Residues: CASSQERGDSE. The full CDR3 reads CASSQERGDSEQYF.

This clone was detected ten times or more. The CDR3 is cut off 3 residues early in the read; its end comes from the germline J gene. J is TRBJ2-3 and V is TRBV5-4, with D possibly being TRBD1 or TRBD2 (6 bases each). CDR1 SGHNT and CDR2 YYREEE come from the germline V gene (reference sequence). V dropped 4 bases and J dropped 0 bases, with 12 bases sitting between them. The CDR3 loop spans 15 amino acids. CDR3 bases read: TGTGCCAGCAGCGCGGGACAACACAGCACAGATACG. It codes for CASSAGQHSTDT. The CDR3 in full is CASSAGQHSTDTQYF.

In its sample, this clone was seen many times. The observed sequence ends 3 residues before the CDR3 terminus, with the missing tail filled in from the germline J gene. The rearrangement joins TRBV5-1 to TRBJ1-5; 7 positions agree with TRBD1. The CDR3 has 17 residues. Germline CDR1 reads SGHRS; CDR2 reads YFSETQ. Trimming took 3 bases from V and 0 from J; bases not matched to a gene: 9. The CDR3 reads CASSSAPTGISNQPQHF. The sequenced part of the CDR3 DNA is TGCGCCAGCAGCTCCGCTCCGACAGGGATTAGCAATCAGCCC.

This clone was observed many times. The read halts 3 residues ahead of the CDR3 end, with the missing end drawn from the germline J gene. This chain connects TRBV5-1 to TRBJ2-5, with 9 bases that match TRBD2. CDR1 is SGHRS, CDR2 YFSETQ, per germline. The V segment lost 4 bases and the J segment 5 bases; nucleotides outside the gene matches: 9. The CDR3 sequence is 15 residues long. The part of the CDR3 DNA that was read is TGCGCCAGCAGCGGTGCGGCTAGCGGGGAGGAGACC. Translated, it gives CASSGAASGEET. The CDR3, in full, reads CASSGAASGEETQYF. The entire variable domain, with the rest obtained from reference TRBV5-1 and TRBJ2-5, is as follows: KAGVTQTPRYLIKTRGQQVTLSCSPISGHRSVSWYQQTPGQGLQFLFEYFSETQRNKGNFPGRFSGRQFSNSRSEMNVSTLELGDSALYLCASSGAASGEETQYFGPGTRLLVL.

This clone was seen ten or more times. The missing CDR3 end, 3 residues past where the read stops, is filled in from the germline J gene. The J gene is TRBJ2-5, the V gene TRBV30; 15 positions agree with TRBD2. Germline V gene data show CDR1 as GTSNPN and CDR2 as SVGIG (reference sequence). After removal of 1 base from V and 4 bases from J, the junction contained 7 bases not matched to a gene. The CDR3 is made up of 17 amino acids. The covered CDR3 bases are TGTGCCTGGAGTGGGACTAGCGGGGGGGCGATCGGAGAGACC. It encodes CAWSGTSGGAIGET. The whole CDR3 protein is CAWSGTSGGAIGETQYF.

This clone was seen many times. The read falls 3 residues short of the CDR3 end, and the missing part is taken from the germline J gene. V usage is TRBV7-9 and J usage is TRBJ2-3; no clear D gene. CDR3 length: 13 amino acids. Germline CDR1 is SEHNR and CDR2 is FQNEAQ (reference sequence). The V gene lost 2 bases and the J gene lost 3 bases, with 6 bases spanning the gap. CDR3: CASSLFLTDTQYF. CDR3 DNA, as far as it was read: TGTGCCAGCAGCTTATTCCTAACAGATACG.

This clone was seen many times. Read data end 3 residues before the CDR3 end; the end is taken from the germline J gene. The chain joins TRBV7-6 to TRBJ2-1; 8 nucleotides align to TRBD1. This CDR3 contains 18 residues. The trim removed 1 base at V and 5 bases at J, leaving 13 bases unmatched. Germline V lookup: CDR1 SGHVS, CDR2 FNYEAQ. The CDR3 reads CASSLVPPDRGRNNEQFF. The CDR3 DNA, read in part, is TGTGCCAGCAGCTTAGTCCCGCCCGACAGGGGTAGGAACAATGAG.